These T cell receptor beta chains were read from a single sample in a study of cytomegalovirus exposure and HLA in healthy donors. Method: immunoSEQ multiplex PCR; TCRdb's copy keeps in-frame clones and lacks some. The repertoire holds some 130,000 clones, roughly 10% seen once, with 1.8% in the top ten. Sequencing was performed on PBMCs. The receptors come from a man aged 50-59 years in good health and CMV-seronegative. The CDR3 runs from the conserved cysteine through the conserved F or W. The D gene is left open where the match is weak. Clone size is given for some rows only: seen once, a few or many times, or a class if the clone is expanded.

d_call j_call v_call clone_size cdr3_nt cdr3_aa
TRBD2 TRBJ2-1 TRBV5-4 few TGTGCCAGCAGCTTGGGACTAGCGGACTCCTACAATGAGCAGTTCTTC CASSLGLADSYNEQFF
TRBD1 TRBJ1-5 TRBV28 NA TGTGCCAGCAGTTTTCTGGGACAGCTTAATCAGCCCCAGCATTTT CASSFLGQLNQPQHF
TRBD1 TRBJ1-3 TRBV27 few TGTGCCAGCAGTCAAGGGACAGCTGGAAACACCATATATTTT CASSQGTAGNTIYF
NA TRBJ1-2 TRBV5-1 few TGCGCCAGCAGCGTAGACCGGGACACCTCCTATGGCTACACCTTC CASSVDRDTSYGYTF
TRBD2 TRBJ2-5 TRBV7-9 NA TGTGCCAGCAGCTTAATAGCGGGAGCCCAAGAGACCCAGTACTTC CASSLIAGAQETQYF
NA TRBJ1-6 TRBV11-2 NA TGTGCCAGCAGCTTAGCGCAGGGTGGGTCACCCCTCCACTTT CASSLAQGGSPLHF
TRBD1 TRBJ2-2 TRBV6-6 few TGTGCCAGCAGTTGGGGACAGGGGGAGCTGTTTTTT CASSWGQGELFF
TRBD2 TRBJ2-3 TRBV7-2 few TGTGCCAGCAGCCAGACTAGCGGGAGGGACACAGATACGCAGTATTTT CASSQTSGRDTDTQYF
TRBD1 TRBJ1-2 TRBV6-1 NA TGTGCCAGCAGTGATTCCGGGACAGGCTTTAACTATGGCTACACCTTC CASSDSGTGFNYGYTF
TRBD2 TRBJ2-7 TRBV28 few TGTGCCAGCAGGCCGGGACTAGCGGGATGGTACGAGCAGTACTTC CASRPGLAGWYEQYF
TRBD1 TRBJ1-5 TRBV6-7 few TGTGCCAGCAGTTATTATACAGGGGGCAATCAGCCCCAGCATTTT CASSYYTGGNQPQHF
TRBD2 TRBJ2-1 TRBV5-1 NA TGCGCCAGCAGCTTGGGACTAGCCGTGAATGAGCAGTTCTTC CASSLGLAVNEQFF
NA TRBJ1-5 TRBV25-1 few TGTGCCAGCAGTGCTACGACAGGCCCTTTTGGCAATCAGCCCCAGCATTTT CASSATTGPFGNQPQHF
TRBD1 TRBJ1-5 TRBV29-1 NA TGCAGCGTCGCCGACAGGGTGGGTCAGCCCCAGCATTTT CSVADRVGQPQHF
TRBD1 TRBJ2-2 TRBV7-2 few TGTGCCAGCAGCGGCCGACAGGGGGGGACCGGGGAGCTGTTTTTT CASSGRQGGTGELFF
NA TRBJ2-7 TRBV15 few TGTGCCACCAGCAGAGACCGTACAGGGGGAGGGCTCGACGAGCAGTACTTC CATSRDRTGGGLDEQYF
NA TRBJ2-1 TRBV7-2 few TGTGCCAGCAGCTTAGAGACGGCGGGATACAATGAGCAGTTCTTC CASSLETAGYNEQFF
NA TRBJ2-2 TRBV27 few TGTGCCAGCAGTCGCCGGGGCACCGGGGAGCTGTTTTTT CASSRRGTGELFF
NA TRBJ2-1 TRBV19 few TGTGCCAGTAGTATCTCGGATGAGCAGTTCTTC CASSISDEQFF
TRBD1 TRBJ1-5 TRBV6-6 NA TGTGCCAGCAGTTCTTGGCAGGGGGCAGGCCAGCCCCAGCATTTT CASSSWQGAGQPQHF
TRBD1 TRBJ1-2 TRBV2 few TGTGCCAGCAGTTTCCGACAGGGCGGCTATGGCTACACCTTC CASSFRQGGYGYTF
TRBD1 TRBJ2-2 TRBV7-6 few TGTGCCAGCAGCCCCGGGACAGGGGAGACCGGGGAGCTGTTTTTT CASSPGTGETGELFF
NA TRBJ2-7 TRBV4-1 NA TGCGCCAGCAGCCCCCGGGGCGGGGCTGGAAGCTCCTACGAGCAGTACTTC CASSPRGGAGSSYEQYF
TRBD1 TRBJ2-7 TRBV9 NA TGTGCCAGCTCAGGGGGACCGACCTACGAGCAGTACTTC CASSGGPTYEQYF
NA TRBJ1-6 TRBV18 NA TGTGCCAGCTCACCGGCGCAGGTGGGGCCCATTTCACCCCTCCACTTT CASSPAQVGPISPLHF
TRBD1 TRBJ1-5 TRBV11-3 few TGTGCCAGCAGCACAGGGGTCCCGCCCTATAGCAATCAGCCCCAGCATTTT CASSTGVPPYSNQPQHF
NA TRBJ2-1 TRBV5-1 few TGCGCCAGCAGCTCCGGGACTGGCGGGTTTATTGAGCAGTTCTTC CASSSGTGGFIEQFF
TRBD1 TRBJ2-7 TRBV6-1 few TGTGCCAGCAGTCCCGACAGGGGTGGCGAGCAGTACTTC CASSPDRGGEQYF
NA TRBJ2-3 TRBV19 few TGTGCCCCCCGGGTCGGGGGCACAGATACGCAGTATTTT CAPRVGGTDTQYF
NA TRBJ1-4 TRBV6-5 few TGTGCCAGCAGTCTGGTGGGAGCTAATGAAAAACTGTTTTTT CASSLVGANEKLFF
TRBD1 TRBJ1-4 TRBV5-4 few TGTGCCAGCAGCTCCGGGACAGGGGATGAAAAACTGTTTTTT CASSSGTGDEKLFF
TRBD2 TRBJ2-2 TRBV7-9 NA TGTGCCAGCAGCTCGCTAGCGGGATGGACCGGGGAGCTGTTTTTT CASSSLAGWTGELFF
NA TRBJ2-5 TRBV25-1 NA TGTGCCAGCAGTGCCCTTTACAGGCAAGGAAGCGAGACCCAGTACTTC CASSALYRQGSETQYF
NA TRBJ1-3 TRBV28 NA TGTGCCTGCAGGGCGCGGGGAAACACCATATATTTT CACRARGNTIYF
NA TRBJ2-7 TRBV27 few TGTGCCAGCAGTTTATACGAGTCCTACGAGCAGTACTTC CASSLYESYEQYF
NA TRBJ2-2 TRBV6-5 NA TGTGCCAGCAGCCGGGCAGGGATAGGGGAGCTGTTTTTT CASSRAGIGELFF
NA TRBJ2-1 TRBV9 NA TGTGCCAGCAGCGCCTTTACAAGAAATGAGCAGTTCTTC CASSAFTRNEQFF
NA TRBJ1-1 TRBV5-1 NA TGCGCCAGCAGCTTGGCCCACGGGAACACTGAAGCTTTCTTT CASSLAHGNTEAFF
TRBD1 TRBJ1-3 TRBV5-1 NA TGCGCCAGCAGCTTGGGCCCCAGGGGGCCCGGCTCTGGAAACACCATATATTTT CASSLGPRGPGSGNTIYF
NA TRBJ1-5 TRBV29-1 NA TGCAGCGCCTCAGGGTGGAATCAGCCCCAGCATTTT CSASGWNQPQHF
TRBD2 TRBJ2-5 TRBV9 few TGTGCCAGCAGCGGGGGAGGGCAAGAGACCCAGTACTTC CASSGGGQETQYF
TRBD1 TRBJ1-1 TRBV29-1 NA TGCAGCGTTCGACAGGGGGCCGGGAGCACTGAAGCTTTCTTT CSVRQGAGSTEAFF
NA TRBJ2-3 TRBV7-2 few TGTGCCAGCAGCCTGGACTCCCGGGGAGATACGCAGTATTTT CASSLDSRGDTQYF
NA TRBJ2-5 TRBV19 NA TGTGCCAGTAGTAAGAGACAGGTCTGGGAGACCCAGTACTTC CASSKRQVWETQYF
NA TRBJ1-2 TRBV28 NA TGTGCCAGCAGTTCAGGTGGATTCTATGGCTACACCTTC CASSSGGFYGYTF
TRBD1 TRBJ2-7 TRBV6-5 few TGTGCCAGCAGTTCCGGGACAGGGCCCTACGAGCAGTACTTC CASSSGTGPYEQYF
TRBD2 TRBJ2-1 TRBV2 few TGTGCCAGCAGCCCGGGACTAGCGGGAGTGTCTGAGCAGTTCTTC CASSPGLAGVSEQFF
NA TRBJ1-2 TRBV28 NA TGTGCCAGCAGTAAAATACAGGGTCCTGGACATGGCTACACCTTC CASSKIQGPGHGYTF
TRBD1 TRBJ2-7 TRBV5-4 few TGTGCCAGCAGCTTGGATAGGGGGCAAGAGCAGTACTTC CASSLDRGQEQYF
NA TRBJ1-2 TRBV18 NA TGTGCCAGCTCACCACGGGGCAGGGCTGACTATGGCTACACCTTC CASSPRGRADYGYTF
NA TRBJ2-3 TRBV2 few TGTGCCAGCAGTGATCAGTTAGCTTCTCGCACAGATACGCAGTATTTT CASSDQLASRTDTQYF
TRBD1 TRBJ2-3 TRBV7-9 many TGTGCCAGCAGCACCAGGACAGGGGCGGGAGATACGCAGTATTTT CASSTRTGAGDTQYF
NA TRBJ1-3 TRBV4-3 few TGCGCCAGCAGCCCGGACGAACAGGTGTTCACCATATATTTT CASSPDEQVFTIYF
NA TRBJ1-3 TRBV9 NA TGTGCCAGCAGCGAGTGGGGGGAAGCGAACTCTGGAAACACCATATATTTT CASSEWGEANSGNTIYF